The source of this T cell receptor beta chain is a study of blood T cell repertoires in COVID-19. Study as a whole: Acute and convalescent COVID-19 samples came from the United States, Italy and Spain. Nucleic acid was either cDNA or gDNA, and it came from T cells, B-cell-depleted T cells, or PBMCs.

About this clone itself: Other nucleotide sequences from this sample produce the same CDR3.

In the study's own analysis: Estimation of nucleated cell counts relied on the amplification of reference gene primers. Data came from immunoSEQ multiplex PCR; TCRdb stores just in-frame clones and leaves some out. The V and J calls and the clone size are those of that table, but D and trimming were determined from the DNA. The sample lists about 240,000 clones, about 86% occurring once. From germline, CDR1 is SGHTA and CDR2 FQGNSA. This CDR3 is 16 amino acids long. Trimming cost V 1 base and J 2 bases; bases outside gene matches: 4. Material: peripheral blood. This TCR was recovered from a man in his sixties with acute or convalescent COVID-19. V and J are TRBV7-2 and TRBJ2-3, with TRBD2 matching over 9 bases. The CDR3 is CASSLGVAGVTDTQYF. Written as DNA, the CDR3 is TGTGCCAGCAGCTTAGGAGTAGCGGGGGTCACAGATACGCAGTATTTT.